Below are 19 T cell receptor beta chains sequenced from a single sample in a study of blood T cell repertoires in COVID-19. Here immunoSEQ multiplex PCR was the method, and the copy in TCRdb shows in-frame clones only, minus some. The repertoire holds 150,000 or so clones, with over 80% as singletons. Sequenced: peripheral blood. These TCRs come from a human donor in a cohort sampled during active COVID-19.

The CDR3: CASSKQVDTEAFF. CDR3 nucleotides: TGTGCCAGTAGTAAGCAAGTGGACACTGAAGCTTTCTTT. The rearrangement links TRBV19 to TRBJ1-1, with D uncertain. The germline gives CDR1 LNHDA, CDR2 SQIVND (reference sequence). The CDR3 length is 13 residues. V gave up 4 bases and J gave up 3 bases, with 9 bases separating them. Supplemented by reference TRBV19 and TRBJ1-1, the full variable domain reads DGGITQSPKYLFRKEGQNVTLSCEQNLNHDAMYWYRQDPGQGLRLIYYSQIVNDFQKGDIAEGYSVSREKKESFPLTVTSAQKNPTAFYLCASSKQVDTEAFFGQGTRLTVV.

The CDR3 loop reads CSVEGQAGQPQHF. The CDR3 DNA follows: TGCAGCGTTGAGGGGCAGGCTGGTCAGCCCCAGCATTTT. The chain uses TRBV29-1 and TRBJ1-5; perhaps TRBD1 as D (5 bases). CDR3 length: 13 amino acids. V lost 3 bases and J lost 6, with 12 bases in between. CDR1 and CDR2 (germline): SQVTM, ANQGSEA.

The chain combines TRBV7-2 with TRBJ1-5; 9 bases line up with TRBD1. The CDR3 totals 15 residues. Looked up from germline, CDR1 is SGHTA and CDR2 is FQGNSA. J lost 6 bases, V lost 1 base, and 4 bases had no gene match. The CDR3 DNA reads TGTGCCAGCAGCTTAGGGGACAGGGTGGGTCAGCCCCAGCATTTT. Residues: CASSLGDRVGQPQHF.

The V and J genes are TRBV3-1 (or the pseudogene TRBV3-2) and TRBJ1-1; D uncertain. The CDR3 length is 13 residues. Germline loops: CDR1 LGHDT, CDR2 YNNKEL (reference sequence). The germline V and J ends were trimmed by 5 bases and 2 bases, with 9 bases remaining between them. CDR3 DNA sequence: TGTGCCAGCAGCACACAGAGAAACACTGAAGCTTTCTTT. Translating gives CASSTQRNTEAFF.

The genes are TRBV5-5 and TRBJ2-3; D is ambiguous. CDR1 and CDR2 from the germline V gene are SGHKS and YYEKEE (reference sequence). Trimming took 0 bases from V and 4 from J, leaving 6 bases between them. The CDR3 runs to 13 residues. The CDR3 protein is CASSLDRADTQYF. DNA of the CDR3: TGTGCCAGCAGCTTGGACCGGGCAGATACGCAGTATTTT.

The rearrangement joins TRBV7-2 to TRBJ2-4; D possibly corresponds to TRBD1 (5 bases). The CDR3 extends over 14 amino acids. V was trimmed by 2 bases and J by 3 bases, leaving 8 bases between them. Germline CDR1 SGHTA, CDR2 FQGNSA. The CDR3 here is CASSLQGGKNIQYF. The CDR3 coding sequence is TGTGCCAGCAGCTTACAGGGTGGCAAAAACATTCAGTACTTC.

J is TRBJ2-7 and V is TRBV5-1, with 7 bases lining up with TRBD2. Germline CDR1 is SGHRS and CDR2 is YFSETQ. The length of the CDR3 is 15 residues. V shed 3 bases and J 7 bases; nucleotides not matched to a gene: 13. The CDR3 sequence: CASSSGPGGGGEQYF. CDR3 nucleotides: TGCGCCAGCAGCTCGGGACCGGGAGGAGGAGGGGAGCAGTACTTC.

The chain joins TRBV29-1 to TRBJ2-7, with TRBD2 matching 7 bases. With V trimmed by 8 bases and J by 2 bases, 9 bases remained unmatched. Germline V gives CDR1 SQVTM, CDR2 ANQGSEA. The CDR3 contains 13 residues. CDR3 residues: CSRGLEWAYEQYF. CDR3 DNA sequence: TGCAGCAGAGGACTAGAATGGGCCTACGAGCAGTACTTC.

V and J are TRBV28 and TRBJ2-7; the D is unclear. The CDR3 extends over 12 amino acids. Germline V gives CDR1 MDHEN, CDR2 SYDVKM. V lost 2 bases to trimming and J lost 3 bases, with 5 bases between them. CDR3 nucleotides: TGTGCCAGCAGTTTAAACATCTACGAGCAGTACTTC. Amino acid sequence: CASSLNIYEQYF.

This chain links TRBV6-2 or TRBV6-3 with TRBJ2-7; a weak D match, TRBD2 (5 bases). The CDR3 has 14 amino acids. Trimming took 0 bases from V and 2 from J, leaving 8 bases between them. Germline V CDR1 and CDR2: MNHEY, SVGEGT. CDR3 in DNA: TGTGCCAGCAGTTACTCGCCACTAGCCTACGAGCAGTACTTC. Translated: CASSYSPLAYEQYF.

This sequence joins TRBV6-6 and TRBJ2-7; tentative D call: TRBD1 (6 bases). Trimming shortened V by 6 bases and J by 6 bases, and 18 bases separated the two germline ends. Germline CDR1 and CDR2: MNHNY and SVGAGI (reference sequence). This CDR3 has 14 amino acids. CDR3 DNA: TGTGCCAGCAGGAGGACAGAGGATATCGGCGAGCAGTACTTC. Encoded protein: CASRRTEDIGEQYF.

The chain has TRBV24-1 and TRBJ2-1, with D tentatively TRBD1 (5 bases). Germline assignment: CDR1 KGHDR and CDR2 SFDVKD. Trimming took off 5 bases at V and 4 bases at J, with 20 bases between the two ends. This CDR3 has 17 residues. CDR3 residues: CATSAPIGQSQYNEQFF. The DNA of the CDR3 is TGTGCCACCAGTGCCCCGATAGGACAAAGCCAGTACAATGAGCAGTTCTTC.

The chain is built from TRBV7-9 and TRBJ2-7; perhaps TRBD2 as D (6 bases). The CDR3 is 14 amino acids. The germline gives CDR1 SEHNR, CDR2 FQNEAQ (reference sequence). V was pared by 1 base and J by 2 bases, with 9 bases between. In DNA, the CDR3 is TGTGCCAGCAGCTTAGACCCGGGAGCCTACGAGCAGTACTTC. It is translated as CASSLDPGAYEQYF. Drawing the rest from reference TRBV7-9 and TRBJ2-7, the complete variable domain is DTGVSQNPRHKITKRGQNVTFRCDPISEHNRLYWYRQTLGQGPEFLTYFQNEAQLEKSRLLSDRFSAERPKGSFSTLEIQRTEQGDSAMYLCASSLDPGAYEQYFGPGTRLTVT.

The V and J genes are TRBV30 and TRBJ1-5; D is uncertain. CDR3 size: 14 residues. The V and J ends lost 1 base and 0 bases respectively, with 7 bases between them. Germline V gene sequence: CDR1 GTSNPN, CDR2 SVGIG (reference sequence). This CDR3 reads CAWSELSSNQPQHF. The CDR3 nucleotides read TGTGCCTGGAGTGAACTCTCTAGCAATCAGCCCCAGCATTTT.

The chain employs TRBV30 and TRBJ2-5; D is possibly TRBD1 (6 bases). CDR1 is GTSNPN and CDR2 is SVGIG in the germline V gene (reference sequence). Trimming stripped 5 bases from V and 4 bases from J, with 20 bases between. The CDR3 has 15 amino acids. In DNA form, the CDR3 reads TGTGCCTGGGCCCCGGGCAGGGGTGGGCGAGAGACCCAGTACTTC. Its translation: CAWAPGRGGRETQYF.

The chain uses TRBV4-1 and TRBJ1-3; tentatively, D is TRBD1 (5 bases). The CDR3 has 16 amino acids. Germline CDR1 is MGHRA and CDR2 is YSYEKL. V lost 4 bases, J lost 0 bases, and 13 bases lay in between. This CDR3 is CASSPLGGFSGNTIYF. In DNA, the CDR3 is TGCGCCAGCAGCCCATTGGGGGGGTTCTCTGGAAACACCATATATTTT.

A note on this clone: Other nucleotide sequences in the sample specify the same CDR3. The chain carries TRBV18 and TRBJ1-1, with TRBD1 matching 8 bases. The germline CDR1 and CDR2 sequences are KGHSH and LQKENI. J was trimmed by 4 bases and V by 3 bases; bases with no gene match: 4. The CDR3 length is 14 residues. Written as DNA, the CDR3 is TGTGCCAGCTCACCCGACAGGGGTGGCACTGAAGCTTTCTTT. Its translation is CASSPDRGGTEAFF.

The chain links TRBV6-1 to TRBJ1-6; D call uncertain. Deletions cut 1 base from V and 14 bases from J, with 18 bases between. The germline V gene encodes CDR1 MNHNS and CDR2 SASEGT. The CDR3 sequence is 15 residues long. As DNA, the CDR3 is TGTGCCAGCAGTGAAGGGCAGGCGGGAAGGTTAACCCTCCACTTT. This codes for CASSEGQAGRLTLHF.

This chain uses TRBV2 with TRBJ2-1; TRBD2 matches at 9 bases. Looked up from germline, CDR1 is SNHLY and CDR2 is FYNNEI. J gave up 1 base and V 7 bases, and 8 bases lay outside the gene matches. The CDR3 totals 16 residues. The CDR3: CASTAASGASYNEQFF. The CDR3 nucleotides are TGTGCCAGCACCGCCGCTAGCGGGGCATCCTACAATGAGCAGTTCTTC.